The 14 T cell receptor beta chains listed next were all sequenced from one sample in a study of shared clonotypes between healthy human individuals. Clones were read by immunoSEQ multiplex PCR, and TCRdb kept only the in-frame ones, dropping some. The table has under 2.5 million clones, roughly 90% seen once. The source material was naive CD4+ T cells from PBMCs. Subset described: CD45RA+ positively selected. The source of these receptors is a man between 18 and 29 years old in good health. Some clones in this sample may be carry-over from other donors' samples.

In its sample, this clone was seen once. V and J are TRBV5-1 and TRBJ2-1, with 13 bases lining up with TRBD2. With 5 bases clipped from V and 6 bases from J, the junction kept 20 bases outside the gene matches. Looked up from germline, CDR1 is SGHRS and CDR2 is YFSETQ. The CDR3 spans 20 residues. As DNA, the CDR3 is TGCGCCAGCAGACAAGTAACTAGCGGGAGGGCTTTTTCGGTGGGCAATGAGCAGTTCTTC. It codes for CASRQVTSGRAFSVGNEQFF.

The CDR3 protein is CASTRAGGNTGELFF. The CDR3 DNA sequence: TGTGCCAGCACTAGAGCGGGAGGGAACACCGGGGAGCTGTTTTTT. The chain uses TRBV6-5 and TRBJ2-2, with 9 nucleotides matching TRBD2. The germline V gene has CDR1 MNHEY and CDR2 SVGAGI. V lost 7 bases to trimming and J lost 1 base; unmatched junction nucleotides: 4. The CDR3 is made up of 15 amino acids.

The rearrangement uses TRBV6-1 and TRBJ1-5; D is undetermined. V lost 9 bases, J lost 0 bases, and 12 bases lay in between. This CDR3 has 14 amino acids. Germline loops: CDR1 MNHNS, CDR2 SASEGT. The CDR3 loop reads CASEGRPSNQPQHF. The CDR3 DNA reads as TGTGCCAGTGAAGGGAGACCTAGCAATCAGCCCCAGCATTTT.

Here the CDR3 DNA reads TGTGCCAGCAGCCATGCCACGGGTTACGAGCAGTACTTC. Its translation: CASSHATGYEQYF. The chain has TRBV4-2 and TRBJ2-7; D unresolved. V was shortened by 3 bases and J by 4 bases, with 10 bases between the two germline ends. The CDR3 runs 13 residues. Germline assignment: CDR1 LGHNA and CDR2 YNFKEQ.

The genes are TRBV7-2 and TRBJ2-1; D possibly corresponds to TRBD1 (6 bases). V lost 2 bases to trimming and J lost 0 bases, with 8 bases between them. CDR1 SGHTA and CDR2 FQGNSA come from the germline V gene. The CDR3 consists of 15 residues. The CDR3 nucleotides are TGTGCCAGCAGCTTAAGGACAGACTCCTACAATGAGCAGTTCTTC. It yields the protein CASSLRTDSYNEQFF.

This clone was counted only a few times. The sample has other DNA sequences that encode this CDR3 too. This chain uses TRBV5-6 with TRBJ1-1; D unresolved. The CDR3 extends over 13 amino acids. The V end lost 0 bases, the J end lost 1 base, and 4 bases lay between the germline ends. CDR1 and CDR2 (germline): SGHDT, YYEEEE. CDR3 DNA sequence: TGTGCCAGCAGCTTGGGGAGGAACACTGAAGCTTTCTTT. Protein product: CASSLGRNTEAFF.

The J gene is TRBJ1-5, the V gene TRBV2; D is undetermined. Trimming took off 10 bases at V and 4 bases at J, with 29 bases between the two ends. Germline CDR1 is SNHLY and CDR2 is FYNNEI. This CDR3 is 18 amino acids long. DNA for the CDR3: TGTGCCACCTCCCGAGAGGGCCAGGATCCCATAAGGAATCAGCCCCAGCATTTT. It yields the protein CATSREGQDPIRNQPQHF.

V is TRBV6-6 and J is TRBJ2-1, with D possibly matching TRBD1 (6 bases). This CDR3 comprises 14 residues. Germline lookup yields CDR1 MNHNY and CDR2 SVGAGI (reference sequence). Trimming pared 8 bases from V and 3 bases from J, leaving 14 bases between. The CDR3 DNA is TGTGCCAGCGGTCGGGCAGGGGACTACAATGAGCAGTTCTTC. Its translation: CASGRAGDYNEQFF.

Only one count was recorded for this clone. The chain uses TRBV12-2 and TRBJ2-1; whether TRBD2, the table's D call, matches the DNA was not checked. TRBV12-2 is an annotated pseudogene. The CDR3 has 16 residues. The CDR3 DNA reads as TGTGCAAGTCGCTCAGAGGGTCTAGCGGGCCGACATGAGCAGTTCTTC. Translated: CASRSEGLAGRHEQFF.

The CDR3 loop is CASSTTGTSTEAFF. The CDR3 DNA is TGTGCCAGCAGCACGACAGGGACGAGCACTGAAGCTTTCTTT. This rearrangement joins TRBV9 to TRBJ1-1; 7 nucleotides match TRBD1. The germline V gene has CDR1 SGDLS and CDR2 YYNGEE. The CDR3 has 14 residues. V shed 4 bases and J 4 bases; nucleotides not matched to a gene: 7.

This sequence joins TRBV28 and TRBJ2-7, with D possibly being TRBD1 (6 bases). Trimming left V 6 bases short and J 0 bases short, with 12 bases between. The CDR3 extends over 14 amino acids. CDR1 is MDHEN, CDR2 SYDVKM, per germline. CDR3: CASRDTGSSYEQYF. The CDR3 nucleotides read TGTGCCAGCAGGGATACAGGGAGCTCCTACGAGCAGTACTTC.

The genes are TRBV11-2 and TRBJ2-1; D unresolved. This CDR3 comprises 12 residues. The V end lost 1 base, the J end lost 12 bases, and 10 bases lay between the germline ends. Germline assignment: CDR1 SGHAT and CDR2 FQNNGV. CDR3 DNA sequence: TGTGCCAGCAGCTTAGCAGAGCAGGTGCAGTTCTTC. Amino acid sequence: CASSLAEQVQFF.

The chain employs TRBV29-1 and TRBJ2-5; D is unclear. The J call could be wrong; TRBJ2-7 is a better fit for the DNA end. Germline-derived CDR1 and CDR2 are SQVTM and ANQGSEA. The CDR3 consists of 13 residues. CDR3 sequence reads: CSVEDLRNYEQYF. The CDR3 bases are TGCAGCGTTGAAGATCTCAGAAACTACGAGCAGTACTTC.

The chain is built from TRBV5-1 and TRBJ2-1; 9 bases agree with TRBD2. Germline V gene data show CDR1 as SGHRS and CDR2 as YFSETQ. The CDR3 totals 16 residues. The V gene end was trimmed by 0 bases and the J gene end by 8 bases; junction bases not matched to a gene: 9. The CDR3 here is CASSLVVAGEGDEQFF. CDR3 coding DNA: TGCGCCAGCAGCTTGGTTGTAGCGGGAGAGGGTGATGAGCAGTTCTTC.